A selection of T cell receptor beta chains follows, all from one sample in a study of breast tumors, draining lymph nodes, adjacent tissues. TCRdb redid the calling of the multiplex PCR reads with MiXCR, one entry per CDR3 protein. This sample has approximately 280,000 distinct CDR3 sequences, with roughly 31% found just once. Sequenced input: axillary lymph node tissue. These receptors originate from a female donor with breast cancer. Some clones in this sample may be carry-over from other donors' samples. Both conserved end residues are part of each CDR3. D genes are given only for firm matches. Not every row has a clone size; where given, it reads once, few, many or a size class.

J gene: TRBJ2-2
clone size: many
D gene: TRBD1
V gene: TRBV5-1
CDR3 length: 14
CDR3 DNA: TGCGCCAGCAGCCGCGACAGGGGTGCCGGGGAGCTGTTTTTT
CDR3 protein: CASSRDRGAGELFF

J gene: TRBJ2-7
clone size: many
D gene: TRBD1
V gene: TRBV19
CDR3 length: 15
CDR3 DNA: TGTGCCAGTAGTATGGGGGACAGGGAGTTCTACGAGCAGTACTTC
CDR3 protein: CASSMGDREFYEQYF

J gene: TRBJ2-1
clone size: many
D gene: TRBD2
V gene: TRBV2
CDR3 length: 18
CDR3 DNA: TGTGCCAGCTTAGGTCGGCTGGGAGGGAGGGCCGATCAAAATGAGCAGTTCTTC
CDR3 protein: CASLGRLGGRADQNEQFF

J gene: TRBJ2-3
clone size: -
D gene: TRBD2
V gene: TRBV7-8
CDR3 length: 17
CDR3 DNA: TGTGCCAGCAGCCATAGGGAGGTAGCGGGAGGTACGGATACGCAGTATTTT
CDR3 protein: CASSHREVAGGTDTQYF

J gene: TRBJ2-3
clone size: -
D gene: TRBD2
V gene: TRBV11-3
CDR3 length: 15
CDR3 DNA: TGTGCCAGCAGCCCGCGGGGTAGCGGGAGTGGTGAGCAGTATTTT
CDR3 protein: CASSPRGSGSGEQYF

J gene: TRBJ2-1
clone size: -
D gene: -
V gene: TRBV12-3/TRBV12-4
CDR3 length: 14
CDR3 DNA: TGTGCCAGCAGTTTCCGGCTAGCGCACAATGAGCAGTTCTTC
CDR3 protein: CASSFRLAHNEQFF

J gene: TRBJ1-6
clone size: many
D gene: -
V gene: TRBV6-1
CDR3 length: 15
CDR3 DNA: TGTGCCAGCAGTTCGAGGGGCGTCGGGAATTCACCCCTCCACTTT
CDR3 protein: CASSSRGVGNSPLHF

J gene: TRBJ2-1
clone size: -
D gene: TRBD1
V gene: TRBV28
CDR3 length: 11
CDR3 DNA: TGTGCCAGCCAAGGGGGCCCTGAGCAGCTCTTC
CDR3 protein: CASQGGPEQLF

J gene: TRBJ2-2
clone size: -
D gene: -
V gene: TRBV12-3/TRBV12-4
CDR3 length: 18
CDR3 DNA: TGTGCCAGCAGTGATTGGCAGGGCTACGAGCAGTACACCGGGGAGCTGTTTTTT
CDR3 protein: CASSDWQGYEQYTGELFF

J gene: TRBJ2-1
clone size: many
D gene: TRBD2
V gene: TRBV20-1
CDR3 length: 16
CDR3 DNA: TGCAGTGCTAGAGGGACTAGCGGGAGCTCCTACAATGAGCAGTTCTTC
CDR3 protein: CSARGTSGSSYNEQFF

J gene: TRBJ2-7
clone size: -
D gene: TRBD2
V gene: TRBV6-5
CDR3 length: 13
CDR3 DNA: TGTGCCAGCACACGGTCCAGCGGGAGCGAGCAGTACTTC
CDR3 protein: CASTRSSGSEQYF

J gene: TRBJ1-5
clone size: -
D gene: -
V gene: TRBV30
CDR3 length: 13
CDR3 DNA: TGTGCCTGGAGTTTTCTAGGGCATCAGCCCCAGCATTTT
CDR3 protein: CAWSFLGHQPQHF

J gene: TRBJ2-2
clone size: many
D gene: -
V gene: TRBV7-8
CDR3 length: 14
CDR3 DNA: TGTGCCAGCAGCCAAGGATACTCAGGGGGGGAGCTGTTTTTT
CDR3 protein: CASSQGYSGGELFF

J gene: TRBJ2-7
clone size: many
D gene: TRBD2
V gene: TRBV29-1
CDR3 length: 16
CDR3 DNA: TGCAGCGTCGGGGGACTAGCGGGCCCTTCTGGCTACGAGCAGTACTTC
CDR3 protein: CSVGGLAGPSGYEQYF

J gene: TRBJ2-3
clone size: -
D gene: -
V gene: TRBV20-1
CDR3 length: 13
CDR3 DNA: TGCAGTGTTAGTAGTACGGGCACAGATACGCAGTATTTT
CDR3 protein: CSVSSTGTDTQYF

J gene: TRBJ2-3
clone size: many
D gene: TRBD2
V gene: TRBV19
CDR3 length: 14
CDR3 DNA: TGTGCCAGTAGTTCTAGCGGGAGGGCAGATACGCAGTATTTT
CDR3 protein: CASSSSGRADTQYF

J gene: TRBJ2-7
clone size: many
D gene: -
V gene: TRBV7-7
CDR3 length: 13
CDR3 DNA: TGTGCTAGCAGCCCGACTGGGCAGGGCGAGCAGTACTTC
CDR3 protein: CASSPTGQGEQYF

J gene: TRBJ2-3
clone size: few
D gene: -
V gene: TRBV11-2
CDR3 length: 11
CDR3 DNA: TGTGCCGGCAGCCCCAAGGATACGCAGTATTTT
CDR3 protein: CAGSPKDTQYF

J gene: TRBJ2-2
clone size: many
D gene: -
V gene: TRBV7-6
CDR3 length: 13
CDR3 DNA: TGTGCCAGCAGCTCGTCGGGACCCCTTGGCGTGTTTTTT
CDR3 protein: CASSSSGPLGVFF

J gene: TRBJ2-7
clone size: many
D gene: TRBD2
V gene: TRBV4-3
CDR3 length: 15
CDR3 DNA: TGCGCCAGCAGCCAAGATGGCGGGAGCTCCTACGAGCAGTACTTC
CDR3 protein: CASSQDGGSSYEQYF